One T cell receptor beta chain is described in this entry. The antigen remains undetermined. A read error may be the cause here, since a much bigger clone is one base away. This sample was taken from a study of T-cell reconstitution after alpha-beta-depleted transplantation in children. Study observations and caveats: TCRbeta diversity was high at day 60 in some patients (a result of surviving recipient T cells and thymic progenitors).

Construction of the TCRbeta library involved unique molecular identifiers. Via MiXCR, TCRdb re-called the PCR reads, giving one row per CDR3 protein. Among about 170,000 distinct CDR3 sequences, roughly 10% were seen once, and the ten largest hold under 15%. The trim removed 5 bases at V and 5 bases at J, leaving 9 bases unmatched. Germline-derived CDR1 and CDR2 are LGHDT and YNNKEL (reference sequence). This CDR3 comprises 15 residues. The sequencing here drew on PBMCs, taken before TCRalphabeta/CD19-depleted stem cell transplant. The chain combines TRBV3-1 with TRBJ2-7; 10 bases agree with TRBD1. This TCR was recovered from a boy aged 2 to 10 with acute myeloid leukemia, due to receive a stem cell transplant. The CDR3 here is CASSKEDRGVNEQYF. The DNA for the CDR3 is TGTGCCAGCAGCAAGGAGGACAGGGGGGTCAACGAGCAGTACTTC.